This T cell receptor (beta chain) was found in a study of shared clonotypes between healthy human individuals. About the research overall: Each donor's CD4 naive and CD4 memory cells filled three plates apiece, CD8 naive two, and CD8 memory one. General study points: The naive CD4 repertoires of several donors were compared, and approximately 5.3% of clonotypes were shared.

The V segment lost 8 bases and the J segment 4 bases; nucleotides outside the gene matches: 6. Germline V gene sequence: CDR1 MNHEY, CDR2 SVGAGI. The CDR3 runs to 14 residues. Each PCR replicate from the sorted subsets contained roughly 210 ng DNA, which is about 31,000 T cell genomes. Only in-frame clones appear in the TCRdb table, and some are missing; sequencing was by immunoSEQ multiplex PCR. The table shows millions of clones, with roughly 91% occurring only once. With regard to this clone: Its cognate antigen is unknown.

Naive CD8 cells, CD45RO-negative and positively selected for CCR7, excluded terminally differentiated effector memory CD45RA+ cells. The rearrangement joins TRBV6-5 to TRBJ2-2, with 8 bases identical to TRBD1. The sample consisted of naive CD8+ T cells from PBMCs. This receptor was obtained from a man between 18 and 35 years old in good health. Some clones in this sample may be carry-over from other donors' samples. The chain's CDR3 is CASRWTGSTGELFF. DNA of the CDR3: TGTGCCAGCCGGTGGACAGGGAGCACCGGGGAGCTGTTTTTT.